The 15 T cell receptor beta chains reported below all come from one sample, sequenced in a study of T cells in Graves' hyperthyroidism and ophthalmopathy (dated by TCRdb to between 2018 and 2021). The receptor library was made with multiplex PCR. The data were produced on an Illumina HiSeq 2000. The TCR beta CDR3 regions were amplified from the RNA transcripts. A first-round RT-PCR of the TCR CDR3 used the HTBI primer set with the Qiagen OneStep RT-PCR kit. TCRdb reran the public reads through fastp at Q25 and MiXCR, keeping productive beta chains. Rows with one shared CDR3 protein collapse into an entry with the most common genes and DNA. In this sample the table shows hundreds of thousands of distinct CDR3 sequences, over 15% of which occur a single time. Around 30% of the sample lies in the top ten. The sequencing input was blood. The receptors were sampled from a woman aged 18-30 years with Graves' ophthalmopathy.

This clonotype has a count of ten or more. The rearrangement joins TRBV19 to TRBJ1-1; possibly TRBD1 for D (6 bases). In germline, CDR1 is LNHDA, CDR2 SQIVND (reference sequence). This CDR3 region has 11 residues. Trimming removed 7 bases at V and 8 bases at J, with 11 bases between. The DNA for the CDR3 is TGTGCCAGTAAAGGGACAACAGAAGCTTTCTTT. As protein: CASKGTTEAFF.

This clonotype was detected many times. This chain joins TRBV6-1 and TRBJ1-1; D gene unclear. Germline-derived CDR1 and CDR2 are MNHNS and SASEGT. The CDR3 consists of 11 residues. Trimming removed 5 bases at V and 9 bases at J, with 10 bases between. The CDR3 DNA is TGTGCCAGCAGTCAAGACACGAAAGCTTTCTTT. Its protein is CASSQDTKAFF.

This clonotype appeared many times. CDR3 bases: TGTGCCAGCAGCTTAGGCCTTTCTATGGATACGCAGTATTTT. It encodes CASSLGLSMDTQYF. The chain combines TRBV7-3 with TRBJ2-3; no definite D call. The germline V and J ends were trimmed by 2 bases and 6 bases, with 12 bases remaining between them. Germline V gives CDR1 SGHTA, CDR2 FQGTGA. CDR3 length: 14 amino acids. Full variable domain (rest looked up from reference TRBV7-3 and TRBJ2-3): GAGVSQTPSNKVTEKGKYVELRCDPISGHTALYWYRQSLGQGPEFLIYFQGTGAADDSGLPNDRFFAVRPEGSVSTLKIQRTERGDSAVYLCASSLGLSMDTQYFGPGTRLTVL.

This clonotype has only a few counts. The chain couples TRBV6-2 or TRBV6-3 to TRBJ2-1, with D perhaps being TRBD1 or TRBD2 (5 bases each). CDR3 length: 14 amino acids. Germline V gives CDR1 MNHEY, CDR2 SVGEGT. V dropped 1 base and J dropped 5 bases, with 9 bases sitting between them. CDR3 loop: CASSYLGDHNEQFF. CDR3 nucleotide sequence: TGTGCCAGCAGTTACTTGGGGGACCACAATGAGCAGTTCTTC.

This clonotype appeared a few times. CDR3 protein: CASSQRGGDTDTQYF. For the CDR3, the DNA is TGTGCCAGCAGCCAGCGGGGGGGCGACACAGATACGCAGTATTTT. The chain joins TRBV2 to TRBJ2-3; 10 bases match TRBD2. Trimming removed 6 bases from V and 2 bases from J; junction bases left unmatched: 5. Germline CDR1 and CDR2: SNHLY and FYNNEI. The CDR3 covers 15 residues.

This clonotype was seen many times. The chain recombines TRBV6-1 with TRBJ1-5; tentative D call: TRBD1 (5 bases). Germline V lookup: CDR1 MNHNS, CDR2 SASEGT. The CDR3 consists of 17 residues. V was pared by 6 bases and J by 2 bases, with 20 bases between. CDR3 sequence: CASRHTGTLLGNQPQHF. The CDR3 DNA reads TGTGCCAGCAGACACACCGGGACTCTCCTGGGCAATCAGCCCCAGCATTTT.

This clonotype has ten or more counts. The rearrangement uses TRBV12-3 or TRBV12-4 and TRBJ2-7; a weak D match, TRBD1 (5 bases). V was trimmed by 1 base and J by 6 bases, leaving 13 bases between them. The CDR3 sequence is 14 residues long. The CDR3 region has the DNA TGTGCCAGCAGTTTAGGGGCCCCTGGGGCCGAGCAGTACTTC. It yields the protein CASSLGAPGAEQYF.

This chain links TRBV5-4 with TRBJ2-3; 12 bases are a match to TRBD2. J was trimmed by 0 bases and V by 1 base; bases with no gene match: 6. Germline CDR1 and CDR2: SGHNT and YYREEE (reference sequence). The CDR3 contains 18 residues. The CDR3 coding sequence is TGTGCCAGCAGCTTGAAGCTAGCGGGGGGGGCTAGCACAGATACGCAGTATTTT. Protein product: CASSLKLAGGASTDTQYF.

The sample holds many counts of this clonotype. The J gene is TRBJ2-7, the V gene TRBV4-1, with 7 bases matching TRBD2. The trim removed 2 bases at V and 2 bases at J, leaving 3 bases unmatched. This CDR3 contains 14 residues. Germline CDR1 and CDR2: MGHRA and YSYEKL. The CDR3 DNA is TGCGCCAGCAGCCAAAGGGACTACCCCTACGAGCAGTACTTC. Translating it yields CASSQRDYPYEQYF.

This clonotype was detected ten times or more. The V gene is TRBV12-3 or TRBV12-4, the J gene TRBJ1-3; D possibly corresponds to TRBD1 (6 bases). CDR3 length: 16 residues. The V and J ends lost 6 bases and 1 base respectively, with 16 bases between them. The CDR3: CASSVGGEGSGNTIYF. DNA of the CDR3: TGTGCCAGCAGCGTCGGGGGCGAGGGTTCTGGAAACACCATATATTTT.

This clonotype was seen at least ten times. The chain joins TRBV6-6 to TRBJ1-1; D possibly corresponds to TRBD1 (5 bases). V was pared by 0 bases and J by 6 bases, with 8 bases between. CDR3 length: 13 amino acids. Germline CDR1 MNHNY, CDR2 SVGAGI (reference sequence). The CDR3 protein is CASSYSGTAEAFF. The CDR3 DNA sequence: TGTGCCAGCAGTTACTCCGGGACGGCTGAAGCTTTCTTT.

This clonotype has a handful of counts. V and J are TRBV14 and TRBJ2-7; perhaps TRBD1 as D (6 bases). The CDR3 is 18 amino acids. Germline CDR1 is SGHDN and CDR2 is FVKESK. V lost 4 bases and J 1 base, leaving 23 bases between the germline ends. In DNA form, the CDR3 reads TGTGCCAGCAGCCCCACCGGTCGTAGGGGGACCCCGTCCTACGAGCAGTACTTC. It translates to CASSPTGRRGTPSYEQYF.

The chain combines TRBV19 with TRBJ2-7; D is ambiguous. Germline V gene sequence: CDR1 LNHDA, CDR2 SQIVND (reference sequence). CDR3 length equals 14 residues. Trimming took 0 bases from V and 6 from J, leaving 12 bases between them. The CDR3 protein is CASSIDTGRPEQYF. Written as DNA, the CDR3 is TGTGCCAGTAGTATAGATACCGGCCGGCCCGAGCAGTACTTC.

This chain joins TRBV27 and TRBJ2-1; TRBD2 matches 10 bases. The CDR3 runs 14 residues. Looked up from germline, CDR1 is MNHEY and CDR2 is SMNVEV (reference sequence). V shed 4 bases and J 8 bases; nucleotides not matched to a gene: 5. CDR3 in amino acids: CASSSASGRDEQFF. DNA for the CDR3: TGTGCCAGCAGTTCGGCTAGCGGGAGAGATGAGCAGTTCTTC.

In its sample, this clonotype was seen many times. V and J are TRBV20-1 and TRBJ2-1; no definite D call. This CDR3 comprises 14 residues. Trimming stripped 0 bases from V and 0 bases from J, with 6 bases between. Germline V gene lookup returns CDR1 DFQATT and CDR2 SNEGSKA (reference sequence). CDR3 residues: CSARDATSYNEQFF. In DNA, the CDR3 is TGCAGTGCTAGAGATGCAACCTCCTACAATGAGCAGTTCTTC.